This entry features one T cell receptor beta chain sequence. The antigen is undetermined. This sample was taken from a study of shared clonotypes between healthy human individuals. Points from the study as a whole: The authors sampled blood alone, and tissue repertoires likely differ.

Trimming at V came to 3 bases and at J to 3 bases, leaving 22 bases not matched to a gene. The CDR3 length is 20 residues. Germline V gene lookup returns CDR1 MNHEY and CDR2 SMNVEV (reference sequence). Donors included only healthy HIV-negative adults lacking recent acute infections or vaccinations. Everyone who donated was a Caucasian adult who lived in Nashville, Tennessee. Clones were read by immunoSEQ multiplex PCR, and TCRdb kept only the in-frame ones, dropping some. This table holds approximately 700,000 clones, around 73% found once. The sequenced material came from memory CD4+ T cells sorted from blood. Subset noted: CD45RA-negative fraction. V usage is TRBV27 and J usage is TRBJ2-7; 8 nucleotides agree with TRBD2. This receptor was obtained from a woman in her twenties or thirties in good health. The CDR3 sequence is CASSFPFGTRSNKNDYEQYF. CDR3 DNA: TGTGCCAGCAGTTTCCCCTTCGGGACTAGGTCCAATAAGAATGACTACGAGCAGTACTTC.